This T cell receptor (beta chain) derives from a study of blood T cell repertoires in COVID-19. The overall study: The United States, Italy and Spain were the sources of the acute and convalescent COVID-19 samples.

Produced via immunoSEQ multiplex PCR; TCRdb's table is partial and in-frame only. This sample has a few hundred thousand clones, with around 81% found just once. With 0 bases removed from V and 4 bases from J, the gap between germline ends came to 12 bases. CDR3 length: 15 amino acids. Germline CDR1 is MNHEY and CDR2 is SVGEGT. This sequence originates from a human donor in a cohort sampled during active COVID-19. Material for sequencing was peripheral blood. This chain connects TRBV6-2 or TRBV6-3 to TRBJ1-2, with D possibly matching TRBD1 (5 bases). CDR3 protein: CASSYSAQDLYGYTF. The CDR3 DNA reads as TGTGCCAGCAGTTACTCGGCACAGGACCTCTATGGCTACACCTTC.